A selection of T cell receptor beta chains follows, all from one sample in a study of shared clonotypes between healthy human individuals. TCRdb's table, derived via immunoSEQ multiplex PCR, lists solely in-frame clones and lacks some. This sample has about 2.1 million clones, with about 94% found just once. The specimen sequenced was naive CD8+ T cells from PBMCs. Receptors originate from a man between 18 and 29 years old in good health. Some clones in this sample may be carry-over from other donors' samples. Both conserved end residues are trimmed from each CDR3. A D gene is named only where the DNA matches it firmly. Expanded clones are given a class, and other clones once, few, many or no size at all.

clone size	D gene	V gene	J gene	CDR3 protein
-	TRBD1	TRBV5-1	TRBJ2-2	ASSRDRVKVGELF
-	-	TRBV11-3	TRBJ2-2	ASSLSLAMGLHTGELF
-	TRBD2	TRBV27	TRBJ2-7	ASSSTKTSGSLYEQY
-	-	TRBV15	TRBJ1-5	ATSRSPGEANQPQH
-	TRBD2	TRBV6-1	TRBJ2-3	ASSDSPAGVQDTQY
once	-	TRBV7-9	TRBJ1-2	ASSPRTDIALTGYT
-	-	TRBV7-2	TRBJ2-7	ASSLSSGRTYEQY
-	TRBD2	TRBV6-5	TRBJ2-7	ASRPLAGGSYEQY
-	-	TRBV12-5	TRBJ1-2	ASGLVPGSNYGYT
-	-	TRBV18	TRBJ1-5	ARGRYSNQPQH
-	TRBD1	TRBV9	TRBJ2-1	ASTYGQGGGEQF
-	TRBD1	TRBV28	TRBJ2-7	ASSTRRQGVGLYEQY
-	TRBD2	TRBV5-6	TRBJ2-7	ASSLGGSANEQY
-	-	TRBV30	TRBJ1-1	AWSGPGARKVNGGTEAF
-	-	TRBV7-2	TRBJ2-7	ASSLVDYEQY
-	-	TRBV28	TRBJ2-1	ASSLSYRRELNEQF
-	-	TRBV27	TRBJ2-7	ASSSLFQDEQY
-	-	TRBV4-1	TRBJ2-5	ASSRPTRQETQY
-	-	TRBV7-9	TRBJ2-7	ASSHDTGRNYEQY
-	TRBD1	TRBV27	TRBJ2-7	ASSLGRQGPYEQY
-	-	TRBV2	TRBJ2-3	ASNQGMPSTDTQY
few	TRBD1	TRBV4-1	TRBJ2-2	ASSRNRQGLGGELF
-	-	TRBV30	TRBJ2-7	AWSGRSYGTYEQY
-	-	TRBV4-3	TRBJ2-1	ASSQERASSYNEQF
-	-	TRBV5-5	TRBJ1-5	ASSLWRDSNQPQH
-	TRBD2	TRBV2	TRBJ2-1	ASSESGSGVYEQF
-	TRBD2	TRBV9	TRBJ2-7	ARTLAGIPREQY
-	-	TRBV10-3	TRBJ1-2	AISESGNGGYT
-	-	TRBV6-5	TRBJ2-2	ASSYEAEGAGELF
-	TRBD2	TRBV6-6	TRBJ2-1	ASSLGGGGEQF
-	-	TRBV9	TRBJ2-2	ASSVVEVNTGELF
-	-	TRBV11-2	TRBJ1-2	ASSLTAGANYGYT
-	TRBD1	TRBV6-1	-	ATKTRGPYEQY
once	-	TRBV4-3	TRBJ1-5	ASSQEDSNNQPQH
-	-	TRBV27	TRBJ1-6	ASNDAGVHSPLH
-	TRBD1	TRBV27	TRBJ2-3	ASTPTGAIMADTQY
-	-	TRBV27	TRBJ2-2	ASSNVGTRNTGELF
-	TRBD1	TRBV9	TRBJ2-5	ASSGRNHRGETQY
-	-	TRBV6-1	TRBJ1-5	ASSEALRPSGSDQPQH
-	-	TRBV7-9	TRBJ1-5	ASSSTRLGYSNQPQH
-	-	TRBV27	TRBJ2-5	AMDRGTRETQY
-	TRBD1	TRBV9	TRBJ1-2	ASSEQGQGYT
-	TRBD2	TRBV29-1	TRBJ2-1	SAGLAGETYNEQF
-	-	TRBV9	TRBJ1-1	ASSVRDVNTEAF
-	-	TRBV20-1	TRBJ2-2	SARITGELF
few	-	TRBV4-2	TRBJ2-7	ASSQVPGLAYEQY
-	TRBD1	TRBV19	TRBJ1-1	ASSPWRDRETEAF
-	-	TRBV28	TRBJ2-4	ASSFHDSGGFLAKNIQY
-	TRBD1	TRBV13	TRBJ1-5	ASSSRDRGNQPQH
-	-	TRBV28	TRBJ2-1	ASSSSGQGYNEQF